This T cell receptor (beta chain) is from a study of beta chain features in type 1 diabetes. Findings and caveats of the study: Moderate but significant shortening of TCRB CDR3s was recorded in all four CD4+ subsets from Type 1 diabetes patients. A greater similarity of naive, central memory and Treg TCRB repertoires was seen among patients than among healthy donors. A possible short-template PCR bias applies equally to patients and controls. Insertion counts at VDJ junctions were lower in type 1 diabetes patients, who also showed more deletions there.

Turning to this clone: No antigen is known for it. Other nucleotide sequences from this sample produce the same CDR3.

Expressed TCRB transcripts got sequenced, as all isolated RNA was reverse transcribed. Here immunoSEQ multiplex PCR was the method, and the copy in TCRdb shows in-frame clones only, minus some. The table includes about 660,000 clones, roughly an eighth detected once. V was pared by 3 bases and J by 2 bases, with 10 bases between. The germline V gene has CDR1 GTSNPN and CDR2 SVGIG (reference sequence). This CDR3 region has 13 residues. The chain joins TRBV30 to TRBJ2-5, with a weak D call TRBD1 (6 bases). The TCR sequence derives from a man aged 18 to 35 with type 1 diabetes. The specimen sequenced was naive CD4+ T cells from blood. The CDR3 protein is CAWRGRGQETQYF. In DNA form, the CDR3 reads TGTGCCTGGAGGGGCAGGGGACAAGAGACCCAGTACTTC. Variable domain in full (rest from reference TRBV30 and TRBJ2-5): SQTIHQWPATLVQPVGSPLSLECTVEGTSNPNLYWYRQAAGRGLQLLFYSVGIGQISSEVPQNLSASRPQDRQFILSSKKLLLSDSGFYLCAWRGRGQETQYFGPGTRLLVL.